This is a list of T cell receptor beta chains from one sample in a study of cytomegalovirus exposure and HLA in healthy donors. Clones were read by immunoSEQ multiplex PCR, and TCRdb kept only the in-frame ones, dropping some. In the table there are approximately 140,000 clones, approximately 60% of which are singletons. What was sequenced was PBMCs. These receptors were taken from a woman in her sixties in good health and CMV-seropositive. Each CDR3 is given with its conserved first and last residue. The D gene is left open where the match is weak. Clone size is stated in some rows and not others, as once, few, many or a class when expanded.

TGTGCCAGCAGTTTGAGCGGGCCACGAATCTACAATGAGCAGTTCTTC | CASSLSGPRIYNEQFF | few | TRBV27 | . | TRBJ2-1
TGTGCCAGCAGTGAAGCCCAATGGGGGGACGAGCAGTACTTC | CASSEAQWGDEQYF | once | TRBV6-1 | . | TRBJ2-7
TGTGCCAGCAGCCGAAGTCGGGGGGCTGGTCAAGAGACCCAGTACTTC | CASSRSRGAGQETQYF | . | TRBV11-2 | . | TRBJ2-5
TGTGCCACCGGGACTTCAGATACGCAGTATTTT | CATGTSDTQYF | few | TRBV10-3 | . | TRBJ2-3
TGTGCCAGCAGCTGGAGGCCTCACCCCACAGATACGCAGTATTTT | CASSWRPHPTDTQYF | . | TRBV6-6 | . | TRBJ2-3
TGTGCCAGCAGTGCACAGGGTGCAACTAATGAAAAACTGTTTTTT | CASSAQGATNEKLFF | . | TRBV6-6 | . | TRBJ1-4
TGCGCCAGCAGCCAAGCAGATACCGGGGAGCTGTTTTTT | CASSQADTGELFF | . | TRBV4-3 | . | TRBJ2-2
TGTGCCAGCAGCCAGGCCACACCCGCAGATACGCAGTATTTT | CASSQATPADTQYF | . | TRBV7-2 | . | TRBJ2-3
TGTGCCAGCAGTTGGGTGGCAGGTTGGGCGGGAGGGGAGTTCTTC | CASSWVAGWAGGEFF | . | TRBV27 | TRBD2 | TRBJ2-1
TGTGCCAGCAGTTTCGGCCCGGGTTTAAATGAGCAGTTCTTC | CASSFGPGLNEQFF | . | TRBV28 | . | TRBJ2-1
TGTGCCAGCAGCCAGGGACATAACACTGAAGCTTTCTTT | CASSQGHNTEAFF | . | TRBV27 | . | TRBJ1-1
TGTGCCAGTAGTATCACCGCCAGTGTTCTGGCGGCCGGGGAGTACTTC | CASSITASVLAAGEYF | few | TRBV19 | . | TRBJ2-5
TGCGCCAGCAGCCAAGAGAGGGGGACCTATGGCTACACCTTC | CASSQERGTYGYTF | . | TRBV4-1 | . | TRBJ1-2
TGTGCCAGCAGCGTCGGGGGGAACACCGGGGAGCTGTTTTTT | CASSVGGNTGELFF | few | TRBV7-8 | . | TRBJ2-2
TGTGCCTTAGGAGCTCTCCCCCGGTTCTTC | CALGALPRFF | . | TRBV30 | . | TRBJ2-1
TGTGCCAGCAGGAGAGGGACCGGGGAGCTGTTTTTT | CASRRGTGELFF | once | TRBV6-1 | . | TRBJ2-2
TGTGCCAGCAGCTTGGCAGAGGATTACGAGCAGTACTTC | CASSLAEDYEQYF | . | TRBV7-7 | . | TRBJ2-7
TGTGCCAGCAGTGACTTCGCGGGACCCAGCACAGATACGCAGTATTTT | CASSDFAGPSTDTQYF | . | TRBV6-4 | . | TRBJ2-3
TGCGCCAGCACCCTTGGCAGGGGAGCAACTAATGAAAAACTGTTTTTT | CASTLGRGATNEKLFF | . | TRBV5-1 | . | TRBJ1-4
TGTGCCACCAGCAGCGGACAGGGCCGTTATGGCTACACCTTC | CATSSGQGRYGYTF | . | TRBV15 | TRBD1 | TRBJ1-2
TGTGCCAGCTCACCCGGACAGAATTCCTACGAGCAGTACTTC | CASSPGQNSYEQYF | . | TRBV18 | . | TRBJ2-7
TGTGCCAGCAGCGTAGGGGCAGCTAACCAAGAGACCCAGTACTTC | CASSVGAANQETQYF | . | TRBV9 | . | TRBJ2-5
TGCGCCAGCAGCCAAGACGGCGGAGTAGCGGCCCAGTCTTCGCAGTACTTC | CASSQDGGVAAQSSQYF | . | TRBV4-3 | . | TRBJ2-7
TGTGCCAGCAGCCCGCGGGAATCCTACGAGCAGTACTTC | CASSPRESYEQYF | . | TRBV9 | . | TRBJ2-7
TGCGCCAGCAGCTTGAATGAACAGGGTGGATACAATGAGCAGTTCTTC | CASSLNEQGGYNEQFF | . | TRBV5-1 | . | TRBJ2-1
TGTGCCAGCAGCCAAGAACAAGGGACAGCGAACACCGGGGAGCTGTTTTTT | CASSQEQGTANTGELFF | once | TRBV14 | TRBD1 | TRBJ2-2
TGTGCCAGCGGACTAGCAGGAGGGGAAAATGAGCAGTTCTTC | CASGLAGGENEQFF | . | TRBV9 | TRBD2 | TRBJ2-1
TGCGCCAGCACGGGACAGACGGCCCAGCCCCAGCATTTT | CASTGQTAQPQHF | . | TRBV10-2 | TRBD1 | TRBJ1-5
TGTGCCATCAGTCAGCGGGAGGGCCAAGAGACCCAGTACTTC | CAISQREGQETQYF | few | TRBV10-3 | TRBD2 | TRBJ2-5
TGTGCCAGCACCAGGGATTCCAACTATGGCTACACCTTC | CASTRDSNYGYTF | . | TRBV6-5 | . | TRBJ1-2
TGTGCCAGCAGTACACATGACAGGGTGGGACCTCGGCCCCAGCATTTT | CASSTHDRVGPRPQHF | . | TRBV28 | TRBD1 | TRBJ1-5
TGCGCCAGCAGCTTGGGGGCGGGGGTGAATGAGCAGTTCTTC | CASSLGAGVNEQFF | . | TRBV5-1 | TRBD2 | TRBJ2-1
TGTGCCAGTGGACGCGATGGACAAACAGGCACAGATACGCAGTATTTT | CASGRDGQTGTDTQYF | once | TRBV19 | . | TRBJ2-3